The 5 T cell receptor beta chains reported below all come from one sample, sequenced in a study of CD8 T cells in Susac syndrome. After extraction with the RNeasy kit, 0.5 to 1 ug of the RNA was reverse transcribed using random hexamers. TCRdb redid the calling of the immunoSEQ multiplex PCR reads with MiXCR, one entry per CDR3 protein. The sample consists of 200,000 to 250,000 distinct CDR3 sequences, around 90% of them appearing once. The sequencing sample was made of CD8+ T cells from PBMCs. The receptors originated from a human donor with multiple sclerosis.

The V gene is TRBV6-5, the J gene TRBJ2-1; 11 bases map to TRBD2. Germline assignment: CDR1 MNHEY and CDR2 SVGAGI. V trimming: 2 bases; J trimming: 10 bases; junction bases outside the gene matches: 16. The CDR3 runs 18 residues. DNA for the CDR3: TGTGCCAGCAGTTACACGCTCGTTTTCAGACTAGCGGGAAGCGAGCAGTTCTTC. Its protein product is CASSYTLVFRLAGSEQFF.

This CDR3 reads CASSEDRGQYEQYF. As DNA, the CDR3 is TGTGCCAGCAGCGAAGACAGGGGTCAATACGAGCAGTACTTC. This sequence joins TRBV7-9 and TRBJ2-7; the match to TRBD1 covers 8 bases. Trimming at V came to 5 bases and at J to 4 bases, leaving 7 bases not matched to a gene. Germline V gene data show CDR1 as SEHNR and CDR2 as FQNEAQ (reference sequence). This CDR3 has 14 residues.

This clonotype occurred a few times. The V gene is TRBV29-1, the J gene TRBJ2-7, with a tentative D call TRBD2 (6 bases). The germline gives CDR1 SQVTM, CDR2 ANQGSEA. Trimming took 1 base from V and 6 from J, leaving 10 bases between them. The CDR3 is 12 amino acids. CDR3 DNA sequence: TGCAGCGTTGAAGGACTAGAGAGCGAGCAGTACTTC. Amino acids: CSVEGLESEQYF.

The table lists this clonotype with a count of one. CDR3 DNA sequence: TGCAGCGTGGCCCCCCGAACAGGGCTTACCTACAATGAGCAGTTCTTC. Translation gives CSVAPRTGLTYNEQFF. The V and J genes are TRBV29-1 and TRBJ2-1; D may be TRBD1 (6 bases). The CDR3 covers 16 residues. The V gene lost 6 bases and the J gene lost 2 bases, with 20 bases spanning the gap. The germline CDR1 and CDR2 sequences are SQVTM and ANQGSEA.

This rearrangement joins TRBV2 to TRBJ2-3, with 10 bases identical to TRBD2. The CDR3 contains 15 residues. The V and J ends lost 11 bases and 2 bases, in that order; junction bases with no gene match: 10. Germline V CDR1 and CDR2: SNHLY, FYNNEI. In DNA form, the CDR3 reads TGTGCCGCGATTGGACTAGCGGATGCCACAGATACGCAGTATTTT. It translates to CAAIGLADATDTQYF.